This T cell receptor (beta chain) was identified in a study of cytomegalovirus exposure and HLA in healthy donors. Points from the study as a whole: The dataset shows that most TCR sequences were rare, while some public TCRs occurred in many donors.

V was clipped by 1 base and J by 3 bases; unmatched bases: 2. Germline loops: CDR1 KGHSH, CDR2 LQKENI. This CDR3 is 16 amino acids long. Comment on this clone: Its antigen is not known.

In the PCR, 60 Vbeta and 13 Jbeta primers were used. TCRdb's copy holds only in-frame clones and misses some; the assay was immunoSEQ multiplex PCR. The data include about 46,000 clones; the top ten clones carry more than 0.95%. What was sequenced was PBMCs. This TCR derives from a woman between 35 and 50 years old in good health and CMV-seronegative. The chain recombines TRBV18 with TRBJ2-2, with 10 bases that match TRBD2. CDR3 region: CASSPRTSGHTGELFF. CDR3 DNA: TGTGCCAGCTCACCACGGACTAGCGGACACACCGGGGAGCTGTTTTTT. Complete variable domain (other parts from reference TRBV18 and TRBJ2-2): NAGVMQNPRHLVRRRGQEARLRCSPMKGHSHVYWYRQLPEEGLKFMVYLQKENIIDESGMPKERFSAEFPKEGPSILRIQQVVRGDSAAYFCASSPRTSGHTGELFFGEGSRLTVL.